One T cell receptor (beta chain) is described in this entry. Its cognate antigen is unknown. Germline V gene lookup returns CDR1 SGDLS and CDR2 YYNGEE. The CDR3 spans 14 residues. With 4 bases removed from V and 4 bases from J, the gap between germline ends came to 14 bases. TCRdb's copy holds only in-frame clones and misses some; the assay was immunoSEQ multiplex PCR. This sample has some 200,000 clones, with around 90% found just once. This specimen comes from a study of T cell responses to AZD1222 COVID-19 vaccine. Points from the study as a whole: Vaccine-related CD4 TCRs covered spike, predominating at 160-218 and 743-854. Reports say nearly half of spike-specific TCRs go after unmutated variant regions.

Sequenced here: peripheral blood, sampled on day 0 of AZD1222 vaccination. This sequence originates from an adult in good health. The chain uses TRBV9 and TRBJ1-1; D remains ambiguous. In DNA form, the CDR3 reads TGTGCCAGCAGCTTTTCCTCTCTGGGCACTGAAGCTTTCTTT. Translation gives CASSFSSLGTEAFF. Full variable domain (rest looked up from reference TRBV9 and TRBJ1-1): DSGVTQTPKHLITATGQRVTLRCSPRSGDLSVYWYQQSLDQGLQFLIQYYNGEERAKGNILERFSAQQFPDLHSELNLSSLELGDSALYFCASSFSSLGTEAFFGQGTRLTVV.